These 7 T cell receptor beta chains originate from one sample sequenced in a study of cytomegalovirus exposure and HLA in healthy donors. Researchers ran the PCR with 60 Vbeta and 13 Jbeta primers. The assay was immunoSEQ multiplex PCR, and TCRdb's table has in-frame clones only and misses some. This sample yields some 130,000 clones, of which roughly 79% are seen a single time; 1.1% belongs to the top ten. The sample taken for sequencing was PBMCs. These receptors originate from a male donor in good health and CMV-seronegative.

The CDR3 coding sequence is TGTGCCAGTAGTAAGACAGGGGGGAGAACTGAAGCTTTCTTT. This sequence encodes CASSKTGGRTEAFF. The chain carries TRBV19 and TRBJ1-1; 9 nucleotides agree with TRBD1. With 4 bases clipped from V and 5 bases from J, the junction kept 5 bases outside the gene matches. Germline values: CDR1 LNHDA, CDR2 SQIVND (reference sequence). This CDR3 spans 14 amino acids.

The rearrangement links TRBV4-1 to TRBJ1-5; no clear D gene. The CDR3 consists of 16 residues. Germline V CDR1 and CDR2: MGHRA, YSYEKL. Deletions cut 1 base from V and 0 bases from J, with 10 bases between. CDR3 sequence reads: CASSQAQSYSNQPQHF. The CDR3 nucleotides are TGCGCCAGCAGCCAAGCACAGAGTTATAGCAATCAGCCCCAGCATTTT.

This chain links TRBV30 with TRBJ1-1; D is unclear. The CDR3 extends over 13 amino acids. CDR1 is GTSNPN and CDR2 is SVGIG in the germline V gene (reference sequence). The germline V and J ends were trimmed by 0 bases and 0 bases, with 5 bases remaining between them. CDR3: CAWSVGVNTEAFF. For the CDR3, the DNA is TGTGCCTGGAGTGTAGGAGTGAACACTGAAGCTTTCTTT.

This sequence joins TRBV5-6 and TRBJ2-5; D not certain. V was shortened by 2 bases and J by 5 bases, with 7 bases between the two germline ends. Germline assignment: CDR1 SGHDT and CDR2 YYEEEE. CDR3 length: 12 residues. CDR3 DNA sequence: TGTGCCAGCAGCTTTGTCGGGGAGACCCAGTACTTC. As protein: CASSFVGETQYF.

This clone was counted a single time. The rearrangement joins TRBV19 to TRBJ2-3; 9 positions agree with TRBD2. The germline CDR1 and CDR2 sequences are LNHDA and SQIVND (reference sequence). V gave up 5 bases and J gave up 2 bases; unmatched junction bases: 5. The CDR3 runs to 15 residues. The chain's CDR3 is CASSQGLALTDTQYF. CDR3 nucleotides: TGTGCCAGTAGTCAGGGACTAGCCCTCACAGATACGCAGTATTTT. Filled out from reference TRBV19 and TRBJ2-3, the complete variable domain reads DGGITQSPKYLFRKEGQNVTLSCEQNLNHDAMYWYRQDPGQGLRLIYYSQIVNDFQKGDIAEGYSVSREKKESFPLTVTSAQKNPTAFYLCASSQGLALTDTQYFGPGTRLTVL.

The CDR3 sequence is CASSSGTIQETQYF. CDR3 DNA: TGTGCCAGCAGCTCCGGGACTATACAAGAGACCCAGTACTTC. V usage is TRBV7-2 and J usage is TRBJ2-5; 7 bases match TRBD2. The CDR3 contains 14 residues. Per germline, CDR1 SGHTA and CDR2 FQGNSA. J lost 2 bases, V lost 4 bases, and 4 bases had no gene match.

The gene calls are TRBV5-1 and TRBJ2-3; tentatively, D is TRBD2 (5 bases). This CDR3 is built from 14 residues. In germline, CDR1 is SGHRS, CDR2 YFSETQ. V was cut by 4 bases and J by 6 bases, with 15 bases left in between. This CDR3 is CASSPWASSDTQYF. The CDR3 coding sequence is TGCGCCAGCAGCCCTTGGGCTAGCAGCGATACGCAGTATTTT.